The T cell receptor (beta chain) under discussion was sequenced for a study of tumor and adjacent non-tumor tissue in lung cancer. Study conclusions and caveats: Normal lung showed higher cumulative top 100 clone frequency than tumor.

On this clonotype: Its antigen is still unknown. One junction end does not reproduce the germline sequence, and a read error may be involved.

Three rounds of nested PCR, following a modified ARM-PCR protocol, produced the TCRbeta library. Via MiXCR, TCRdb re-called the multiplex PCR reads, giving one row per CDR3 protein. This sample has 81,000 or so distinct CDR3 sequences; about 82% occur once, and the top ten carry 40% to 65%. The template was RNA from unsorted bulk tissue. Distant lung tissue was collected more than 3 cm away from the tumor edge. The CDR3 is 16 residues long. CDR1 and CDR2 from the germline V gene are SGHRS and YFSETQ. V is TRBV5-1 and J is TRBJ2-3; D perhaps matches TRBD2 (6 bases). This TCR came from a man aged 55-75 years with non-small cell lung cancer. Sequencing was carried out using distant non-tumor lung tissue. CDR3 bases: TGCGCCAGCAGCGTGCAGGAGGGAGTCATCACAGATACCCAGTATTTT. Amino acids: CASSVQEGVITDTQYF.